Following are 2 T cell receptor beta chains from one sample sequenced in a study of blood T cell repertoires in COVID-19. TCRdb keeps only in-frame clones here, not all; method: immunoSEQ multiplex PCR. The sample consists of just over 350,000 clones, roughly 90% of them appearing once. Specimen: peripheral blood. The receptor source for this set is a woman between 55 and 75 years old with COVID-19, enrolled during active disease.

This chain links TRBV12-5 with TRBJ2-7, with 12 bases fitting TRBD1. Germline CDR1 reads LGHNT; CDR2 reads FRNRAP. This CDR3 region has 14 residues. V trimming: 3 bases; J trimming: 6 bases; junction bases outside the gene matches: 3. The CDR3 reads CASGFGTGGAEQYF. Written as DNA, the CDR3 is TGTGCTAGTGGTTTCGGGACAGGGGGCGCCGAGCAGTACTTC.

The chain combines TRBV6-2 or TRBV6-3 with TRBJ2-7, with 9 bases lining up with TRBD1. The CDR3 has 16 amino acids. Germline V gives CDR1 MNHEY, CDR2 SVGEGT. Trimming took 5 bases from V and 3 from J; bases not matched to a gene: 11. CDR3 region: CASSDTGTGSIYEQYF. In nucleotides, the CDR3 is TGTGCCAGCAGTGATACCGGGACAGGGAGTATCTACGAGCAGTACTTC.